This T cell receptor (beta chain) was captured in a study of T-cell memory formation after mild COVID-19. About the study: TCR clusters were largely donor specific.

This clonotype was recorded many times. Its target is not known. cDNA libraries for TCR alpha and TCR beta, carrying sample barcodes and UMIs, came from 5'RACE with constant-segment primers. TCRdb fed the 5' RACE reads into MiXCR, producing one record per CDR3 protein. The table shows around 510,000 distinct CDR3 sequences, with roughly 21% occurring only once. Study-level points and caveats: Second-wave clones with a day 37 peak had unconfirmed SARS-CoV-2 specificity. CD4+ clones that contracted lay mainly in CM and EM; CD8+ ones lay in EMRA.

Trimming took 6 bases from V and 4 from J; bases not matched to a gene: 4. The CDR3 contains 13 residues. Per germline, CDR1 SQVTM and CDR2 ANQGSEA. The chain carries TRBV29-1 and TRBJ2-3; 10 bases map to TRBD1. This TCR was sampled from an adult woman who had mild COVID-19 (a few samples of this study predate the infection). Cell type and time point are not known. Sample: PBMCs or a T cell subset sorted from them (not recorded which). CDR3 residues: CSVRDRGSDTQYF. DNA of the CDR3: TGCAGCGTCCGGGACAGGGGATCAGATACGCAGTATTTT.